The entry below gives a single T cell receptor (beta chain) sequence along with its context. The antigen remains unidentified. These data come from a study of Tregs in tolerant kidney transplant recipients. Overall study results and limits: The small number of patients limits these findings pending further validation. Biological reproducibility was not directly addressed, but technical replication error appeared minimal. The most relevant donor-specific Treg TCRbeta repertoire apparently came from expansion with activated donor B cells.

In germline, CDR1 is GTSNPN, CDR2 SVGIG (reference sequence). Trimming cost V 3 bases and J 8 bases, with 19 bases left between them. This CDR3 spans 14 amino acids. TCRdb keeps only in-frame clones here, not all; method: immunoSEQ multiplex PCR. The table has roughly 250,000 clones, about four fifths seen once. Sequenced: CD4+ T cells from blood. This TCR derives from a human donor in good health. The chain uses TRBV30 and TRBJ1-2; D possibly corresponds to TRBD1 (5 bases). CDR3 nucleotide sequence: TGTGCCTGGAGAGAACCGGGACTACTCGAAGGCTACACCTTC. This encodes CAWREPGLLEGYTF.